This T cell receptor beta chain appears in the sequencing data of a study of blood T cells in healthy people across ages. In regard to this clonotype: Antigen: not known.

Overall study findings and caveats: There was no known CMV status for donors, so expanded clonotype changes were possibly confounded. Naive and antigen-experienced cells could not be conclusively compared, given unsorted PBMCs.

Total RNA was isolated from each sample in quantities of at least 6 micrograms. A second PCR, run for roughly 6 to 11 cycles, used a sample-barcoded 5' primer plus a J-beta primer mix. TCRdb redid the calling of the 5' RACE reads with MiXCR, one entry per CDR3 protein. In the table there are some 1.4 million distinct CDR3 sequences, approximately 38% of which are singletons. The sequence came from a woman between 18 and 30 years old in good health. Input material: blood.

The CDR3 sequence is CSATETSGAYNEQFF. In DNA form, the CDR3 reads TGCAGTGCGACAGAGACTAGCGGGGCTTACAATGAGCAGTTCTTC. This rearrangement joins TRBV20-1 to TRBJ2-1, with TRBD2 matching over 11 bases. The CDR3 is 15 residues long. CDR1 is DFQATT, CDR2 SNEGSKA, per germline (reference sequence). V was pared by 6 bases and J by 4 bases, with 8 bases of the junction left unmatched.